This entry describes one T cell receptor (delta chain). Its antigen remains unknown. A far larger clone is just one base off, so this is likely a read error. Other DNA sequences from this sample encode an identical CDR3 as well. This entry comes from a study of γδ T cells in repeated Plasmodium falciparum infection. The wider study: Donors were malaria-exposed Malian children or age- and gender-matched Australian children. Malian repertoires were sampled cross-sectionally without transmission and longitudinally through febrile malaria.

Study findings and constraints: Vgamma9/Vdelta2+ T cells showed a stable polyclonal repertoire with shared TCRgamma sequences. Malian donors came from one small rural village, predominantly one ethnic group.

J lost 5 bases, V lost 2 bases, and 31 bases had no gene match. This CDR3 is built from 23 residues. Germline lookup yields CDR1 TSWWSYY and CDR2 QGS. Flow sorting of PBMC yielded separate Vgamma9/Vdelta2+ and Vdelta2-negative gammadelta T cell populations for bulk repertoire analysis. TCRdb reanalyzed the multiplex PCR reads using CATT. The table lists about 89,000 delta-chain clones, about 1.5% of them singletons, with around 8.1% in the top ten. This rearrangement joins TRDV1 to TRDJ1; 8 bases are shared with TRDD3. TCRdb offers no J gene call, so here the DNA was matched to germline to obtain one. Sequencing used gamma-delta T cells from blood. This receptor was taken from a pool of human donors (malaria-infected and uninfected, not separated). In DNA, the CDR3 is TGTGCTCTTGGGGAAAAGGTCCTACGTGCGTTCGAGTTCTGGGGATACTGTTCAGATAAACTCATCTTT. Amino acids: CALGEKVLRAFEFWGYCSDKLIF.